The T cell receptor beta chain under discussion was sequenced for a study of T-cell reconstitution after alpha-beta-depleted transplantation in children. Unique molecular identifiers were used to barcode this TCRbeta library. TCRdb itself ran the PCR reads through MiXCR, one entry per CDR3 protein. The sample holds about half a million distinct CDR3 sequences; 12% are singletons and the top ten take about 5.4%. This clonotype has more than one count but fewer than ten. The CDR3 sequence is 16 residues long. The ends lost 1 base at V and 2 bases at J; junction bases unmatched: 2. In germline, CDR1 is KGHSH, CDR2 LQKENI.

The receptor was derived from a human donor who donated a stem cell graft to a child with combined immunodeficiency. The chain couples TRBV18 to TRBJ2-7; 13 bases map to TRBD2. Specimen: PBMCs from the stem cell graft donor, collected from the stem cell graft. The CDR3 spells CASSPQGTSGTYEQYF. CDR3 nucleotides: TGTGCCAGCTCACCACAGGGGACTAGCGGGACCTACGAGCAGTACTTC.